This paragraph covers one TCR beta chain sequence. Antigen unknown. Both 60 Vbeta primers and 13 Jbeta primers went into the PCR. Using immunoSEQ multiplex PCR, the repertoire was profiled, and TCRdb retains in-frame clones only, with some absent. The sample records about 190,000 clones, 80% to 90% being singletons. These data belong to a study of cytomegalovirus exposure and HLA in healthy donors. The donors were healthy bone marrow donors. Germline CDR1 and CDR2: LNHDA and SQIVND (reference sequence). V lost 8 bases, J lost 4 bases, and 14 bases lay in between. The CDR3 is 13 amino acids. Study observations and caveats: TRBV6-2, TRBV6-3 and some other V segments were excluded as indistinguishable. Later on, a genetic analysis was performed. It linked a missense variant in DCLRE1C with V- and J-gene trimming of TCR beta.

The chain employs TRBV19 and TRBJ2-5; possible D gene TRBD1, 5 bases. The clonotype originates from a male donor in good health and CMV-seronegative. The sequenced sample consisted of PBMCs. Here the CDR3 reads CASGVGRGETQYF. The CDR3 bases are TGTGCCAGTGGGGTGGGTAGGGGAGAGACCCAGTACTTC.